A single sample is the source of the 22 T cell receptor beta chains below, sequenced in a study of T-cell memory formation after mild COVID-19. TCRdb re-analysed the 5' RACE reads in MiXCR, keeping a single row per CDR3 protein. Of 250,000 to 300,000 distinct CDR3 sequences in the sample, roughly 15% are singletons; the top ten hold roughly 25%. Material: PBMCs or a T cell subset sorted from them (not recorded which). These receptors were obtained from a man younger than 35 who had mild COVID-19 (a few samples of this study predate the infection). Cell type and time point are not known.

This clonotype appeared a few times. The chain uses TRBV27 and TRBJ2-5; no clear D gene. With 2 bases removed from V and 0 bases from J, the gap between germline ends came to 10 bases. The CDR3 runs 15 residues. The V gene's germline CDR1 is MNHEY and CDR2 SMNVEV (reference sequence). The chain's CDR3 is CASSLNKWYQETQYF. In DNA, the CDR3 is TGTGCCAGCAGTTTAAATAAATGGTACCAAGAGACCCAGTACTTC.

The genes are TRBV11-2 and TRBJ1-5; a weak D match, TRBD1 (5 bases). Trimming removed 0 bases from V and 3 bases from J, with 12 bases in between. The CDR3 covers 16 residues. Germline V CDR1 and CDR2: SGHAT, FQNNGV. CDR3 residues: CASSLDAQGPNQPQHF. The CDR3 coding sequence is TGTGCCAGCAGCTTAGATGCCCAGGGTCCCAATCAGCCCCAGCATTTT.

The rearrangement joins TRBV9 to TRBJ1-5, with 10 bases that match TRBD1. V shed 0 bases, J shed 5 bases, and the junction held 2 bases outside the gene matches. Per the germline V gene, CDR1 is SGDLS and CDR2 is YYNGEE. The CDR3 is 15 amino acids. The CDR3 region has the DNA TGTGCCAGCAGCGTAGACGGGACAGGGGATCAGCCCCAGCATTTT. Amino acid sequence: CASSVDGTGDQPQHF.

The rearrangement joins TRBV12-3 or TRBV12-4 to TRBJ1-2; D not resolved. This CDR3 has 12 amino acids. Trimming took 5 bases from V and 5 from J, leaving 9 bases between them. CDR3 sequence: CASSTNLYGYTF. CDR3 sequence (DNA): TGTGCCAGCAGTACCAACCTTTATGGCTACACCTTC.

The chain couples TRBV20-1 to TRBJ2-1; D gene uncertain. The CDR3 is 13 amino acids. V was pared by 2 bases and J by 7 bases, with 12 bases between. The germline V gene has CDR1 DFQATT and CDR2 SNEGSKA (reference sequence). The CDR3 protein is CSARSPLANEQFF. As DNA, the CDR3 is TGCAGTGCTAGAAGCCCGTTGGCAAATGAGCAGTTCTTC.

This clonotype was seen a few times. J is TRBJ1-3 and V is TRBV20-1; D is uncertain. With 1 base removed from V and 0 bases from J, the gap between germline ends came to 7 bases. The length of the CDR3 is 14 residues. CDR1 and CDR2 (germline): DFQATT, SNEGSKA (reference sequence). The CDR3 nucleotides read TGCAGTGCTAGAGCGGACGGCTCTGGAAACACCATATATTTT. It encodes CSARADGSGNTIYF.

This chain uses TRBV15 with TRBJ2-7; D uncertain. CDR1 LNHNV and CDR2 YYDKDF come from the germline V gene (reference sequence). The CDR3 extends over 13 amino acids. V was shortened by 5 bases and J by 2 bases, with 10 bases between the two germline ends. In nucleotides, the CDR3 is TGTGCCACCAGCGGCGGCCTCCCCTACGAGCAGTACTTC. It translates to CATSGGLPYEQYF.

The rearrangement links TRBV5-1 to TRBJ2-1; 8 bases are shared with TRBD1. The ends lost 2 bases at V and 0 bases at J; junction bases unmatched: 4. Germline CDR1 SGHRS, CDR2 YFSETQ. CDR3 length equals 16 residues. The CDR3 is CASSFGQGSSYNEQFF. Written as DNA, the CDR3 is TGCGCCAGCAGCTTCGGACAGGGCAGCTCCTACAATGAGCAGTTCTTC.

This clonotype was seen only a few times. The rearrangement links TRBV4-2 to TRBJ2-2; D possibly matches TRBD1 or TRBD2 (6 bases each). CDR1 is LGHNA, CDR2 YNFKEQ, per germline. Between the trimmed V and J ends, which lost 0 bases and 0 bases, there was a span of 11 bases. CDR3 length: 17 amino acids. As DNA, the CDR3 is TGTGCCAGCAGCCAAGAAGGGGGGCTAGCGAACACCGGGGAGCTGTTTTTT. As protein: CASSQEGGLANTGELFF.

This clonotype is labeled as medium-sized. The chain is built from TRBV6-2 or TRBV6-3 and TRBJ2-1, with a possible D match to TRBD2 (5 bases). The CDR3 spans 13 residues. The V gene lost 5 bases and the J gene lost 7 bases, with 12 bases spanning the gap. Germline values: CDR1 MNHEY, CDR2 SVGEGT. For the CDR3, the DNA is TGTGCCAGCAGTACGGGCCGAGGGAATGAGCAGTTCTTC. Translated: CASSTGRGNEQFF.

This sequence joins TRBV7-2 and TRBJ2-3; 8 nucleotides line up with TRBD2. The CDR3 length is 16 residues. Germline CDR1 reads SGHTA; CDR2 reads FQGNSA. Germline trimming cut 5 bases from V and 8 bases from J; bases unmatched to any gene: 15. DNA for the CDR3: TGTGCCAGCAGCCCCCTCGAGAGGGTAGCGGGGACTACGCAGTATTTT. As protein: CASSPLERVAGTTQYF.

This clonotype occurred a few times. V usage is TRBV5-1 and J usage is TRBJ1-1, with D perhaps TRBD1 (5 bases). CDR1 and CDR2 (germline): SGHRS, YFSETQ. V was clipped by 2 bases and J by 5 bases, with 10 bases between them. The CDR3 runs to 13 residues. CDR3 sequence: CASSLWTKTEAFF. The CDR3 DNA is TGCGCCAGCAGCTTATGGACAAAAACTGAAGCTTTCTTT.

V usage is TRBV12-3 or TRBV12-4 and J usage is TRBJ1-2; D is perhaps TRBD1 (5 bases). Trimming cost V 1 base and J 8 bases, with 11 bases left between them. The CDR3 spans 13 residues. The CDR3 here is CASSLEQAGGYTF. The CDR3 DNA reads as TGTGCCAGCAGTTTAGAACAGGCTGGCGGCTACACCTTC.

The chain links TRBV5-6 to TRBJ2-5, with D perhaps matching TRBD1 (6 bases). The CDR3 has 13 residues. The germline V gene has CDR1 SGHDT and CDR2 YYEEEE. Trimming shortened V by 2 bases and J by 7 bases, and 12 bases separated the two germline ends. This CDR3 reads CASSFDRRGTQYF. CDR3 coding DNA: TGTGCCAGCAGCTTCGACAGGAGAGGGACCCAGTACTTC. The complete variable domain, with remaining parts taken from reference TRBV5-6 and TRBJ2-5, reads DAGVTQSPTHLIKTRGQQVTLRCSPKSGHDTVSWYQQALGQGPQFIFQYYEEEERQRGNFPDRFSGHQFPNYSSELNVNALLLGDSALYLCASSFDRRGTQYFGPGTRLLVL.

The chain joins TRBV4-1 to TRBJ2-6; D might be TRBD1 or TRBD2, each matching 5 bases. The germline gives CDR1 MGHRA, CDR2 YSYEKL. V was clipped by 3 bases and J by 4 bases, with 16 bases between them. CDR3 length equals 17 residues. The CDR3, as DNA: TGCGCCAGCAGCCATCCGGGACGGCGAAGCGGGGCCAACGTCCTGACTTTC. Amino acid sequence: CASSHPGRRSGANVLTF.

Ten or more counts support this clonotype. The V gene is TRBV5-1, the J gene TRBJ1-5, with D perhaps matching TRBD1 (6 bases). Germline V gives CDR1 SGHRS, CDR2 YFSETQ. The CDR3 extends over 17 amino acids. V gave up 0 bases and J gave up 0 bases, with 13 bases separating them. The CDR3 sequence: CASSLAYGGHSNQPQHF. The DNA of the CDR3 is TGCGCCAGCAGCTTGGCCTATGGGGGGCATAGCAATCAGCCCCAGCATTTT.

V is TRBV12-3 or TRBV12-4 and J is TRBJ2-5; 10 bases match TRBD2. Trimming cost V 7 bases and J 6 bases; bases outside gene matches: 5. The CDR3 has 13 amino acids. The CDR3 spells CASTASGGQTQYF. The CDR3 DNA reads as TGTGCCAGCACGGCTAGCGGGGGTCAGACCCAGTACTTC.

This clonotype was seen more than once but under ten times. This rearrangement joins TRBV4-3 to TRBJ1-2; maybe TRBD1 (5 bases). The CDR3 consists of 13 residues. Germline V CDR1 and CDR2: LGHNA, YSLEER. V was cut by 3 bases and J by 4 bases, with 9 bases left in between. CDR3 amino acids: CASSHLRGYGYTF. The CDR3, as DNA: TGCGCCAGCAGCCACCTGAGGGGCTATGGCTACACCTTC.

This clonotype came up a few times. The chain uses TRBV27 and TRBJ2-1; TRBD2 agrees at 8 bases. Germline CDR1 is MNHEY and CDR2 is SMNVEV (reference sequence). V dropped 4 bases and J dropped 2; count of bases not matched to a gene: 4. This CDR3 has 15 amino acids. The CDR3 here is CASSYGLAPYNEQFF. In DNA, the CDR3 is TGTGCCAGCAGTTATGGACTAGCACCCTACAATGAGCAGTTCTTC.

This clonotype is a singleton in its sample. The chain combines TRBV12-3 or TRBV12-4 with TRBJ1-5; D unclear. The CDR3 is 15 amino acids. Trimming shortened V by 3 bases and J by 3 bases, and 12 bases separated the two germline ends. The CDR3 DNA sequence: TGTGCCAGCAGTTTTAACCAACAGACCAATCAGCCCCAGCATTTT. It encodes CASSFNQQTNQPQHF.

This clonotype occurred a few times. CDR3 sequence (DNA): TGCGCCAGCAGCGCCCGACAGGGGAGATCTGGCTACACCTTC. Translating gives CASSARQGRSGYTF. The chain uses TRBV5-1 and TRBJ1-2; 8 nucleotides match TRBD1. Trimming at V came to 4 bases and at J to 7 bases, leaving 9 bases not matched to a gene. The CDR3 is made up of 14 amino acids. CDR1 is SGHRS and CDR2 is YFSETQ in the germline V gene. The entire variable domain, with the rest obtained from reference TRBV5-1 and TRBJ1-2, is as follows: KAGVTQTPRYLIKTRGQQVTLSCSPISGHRSVSWYQQTPGQGLQFLFEYFSETQRNKGNFPGRFSGRQFSNSRSEMNVSTLELGDSALYLCASSARQGRSGYTFGSGTRLTVV.

In its sample, this clonotype was seen a few times. This chain joins TRBV20-1 and TRBJ1-1, with D tentatively TRBD1 (6 bases). Germline values: CDR1 DFQATT, CDR2 SNEGSKA (reference sequence). This CDR3 region has 14 residues. Between the trimmed V and J ends, which lost 2 bases and 11 bases, there was a span of 21 bases. CDR3 DNA sequence: TGCAGTGCTAGAAGCGACAGACAATCCCAGGGGGCTTTCTTT. This sequence encodes CSARSDRQSQGAFF.